This TCR beta chain emerged from a study of T cell responses to AZD1222 COVID-19 vaccine. Broader study findings: Possibly, clonal diversity was underestimated; donors were largely white British and included more females. Dominant CD4 TCR responses targeted spike regions 160-218 and 743-854. Receipt of two AZD1222 doses was followed by a rise in Spike-specific TCR breadth and depth.

This clone was seen once. The antigen is undetermined. The CDR3 sequence is 16 residues long. The ends lost 5 bases at V and 6 bases at J; junction bases unmatched: 9. In germline, CDR1 is MDHEN, CDR2 SYDVKM. The assay was immunoSEQ multiplex PCR, and TCRdb's table has in-frame clones only and misses some. The sample consists of 150,000 or so clones, about 91% of them appearing once. The sample consisted of peripheral blood, taken on day 0 of AZD1222 vaccination. The TCR was taken from an adult in good health. The J gene is TRBJ2-1, the V gene TRBV28; TRBD1 aligns across 11 bases. DNA of the CDR3: TGTGCCAGCAGTACCTTTACCGGGACAGGGGGCAATGAGCAGTTCTTC. Protein sequence: CASSTFTGTGGNEQFF.